This T cell receptor (beta chain) was sequenced in a study of PD-1 blockade in classical Hodgkin lymphoma. Findings and caveats of the study: Patients with a complete response exhibited baseline diversity comparable to newly diagnosed patients. Nivolumab initiated under 1 year post-ASCT led to patient exclusion.

The CDR3 loop spans 15 amino acids. Trimming cost V 1 base and J 4 bases, with 10 bases left between them. Looked up from germline, CDR1 is MNHNY and CDR2 is SVGAGI (reference sequence). The time point: cycle 4 day 1 (C4D1), after 6 weeks of nivolumab. Patients all relapsed after autologous stem cell transplantation, and there was variation in brentuximab vedotin exposure. Purification of CD4+ T cells from thawed PBMCs was achieved by magnetic negative selection. The study recorded best responses of complete response, partial response or progressive disease. Here immunoSEQ multiplex PCR was the method, and the copy in TCRdb shows in-frame clones only, minus some. The sample contains 30,000 or so clones, approximately 80% of which appear only once. To note about this clone: Its antigen is not known.

The rearrangement joins TRBV6-6 to TRBJ2-2, with TRBD2 as a possible D gene (6 bases). This clonotype was obtained from a human donor with classical Hodgkin lymphoma. The starting material was CD4+ T cells from blood, obtained before the fourth cycle of nivolumab. CDR3 sequence reads: CASSYLGGGTGELFF. The CDR3 DNA reads TGTGCCAGCAGTTACTTGGGGGGAGGCACCGGGGAGCTGTTTTTT.